Listed here are 15 T cell receptor beta chains from one sample, sequenced in a study of T cells in Graves' hyperthyroidism and ophthalmopathy. RNA transcripts yielded amplified TCR beta CDR3 regions. The HTBI set primed first-round TCR CDR3 RT-PCR. TCRdb itself ran the multiplex PCR reads through MiXCR, one entry per CDR3 protein. There are some 440,000 distinct CDR3 sequences in the sample; 15% to 17% occur only once, and just under 8% lies in the top ten. Sequenced material: blood. These receptors all stem from a woman in her late teens or twenties with Graves' hyperthyroidism.

Many counts were recorded for this clonotype. The genes are TRBV28 and TRBJ1-3; D call uncertain. Trimming left V 8 bases short and J 5 bases short, with 4 bases between. Germline loops: CDR1 MDHEN, CDR2 SYDVKM. This CDR3 is built from 10 residues. The chain's CDR3 is CASRRNTIYF. CDR3 nucleotide sequence: TGTGCCAGCCGGAGAAACACCATATATTTT.

This clonotype appeared many times. The rearrangement joins TRBV13 to TRBJ2-1, with 8 bases aligning to TRBD2. Germline lookup yields CDR1 PRHDT and CDR2 FYEKMQ (reference sequence). The CDR3 runs to 14 residues. Germline trimming cut 5 bases from V and 7 bases from J; bases unmatched to any gene: 7. The CDR3 here is CASSTWTSWNEQFF. The CDR3 DNA reads as TGTGCCAGCAGCACCTGGACTAGCTGGAATGAGCAGTTCTTC.

This clonotype was seen a few times. The chain combines TRBV29-1 with TRBJ1-2; unclear D gene. V gave up 3 bases and J gave up 8 bases, with 7 bases separating them. Germline V gene data show CDR1 as SQVTM and CDR2 as ANQGSEA. The CDR3 covers 10 residues. The CDR3 loop is CSVEVSGYTF. DNA for the CDR3: TGCAGCGTTGAGGTTAGCGGCTACACCTTC.

This clonotype was detected many times. This sequence joins TRBV27 and TRBJ2-7; tentative D call: TRBD1 (6 bases). From germline, CDR1 is MNHEY and CDR2 SMNVEV (reference sequence). CDR3 length: 12 amino acids. The ends were cut back, 6 bases at V and 5 bases at J, with 11 bases in the middle. CDR3 nucleotides: TGTGCCAGCAGCCACAGGGCTGACGAGCAGTACTTC. Its translation is CASSHRADEQYF.

This clonotype was seen repeatedly, ten times or more. The chain is built from TRBV20-1 and TRBJ1-5, with 7 bases matching TRBD1. V lost 6 bases and J lost 0; bases outside the gene matches: 11. The CDR3 runs to 16 residues. From germline, CDR1 is DFQATT and CDR2 SNEGSKA (reference sequence). CDR3 residues: CSAGTANGYSNQPQHF. The CDR3 bases are TGCAGTGCCGGGACAGCAAATGGCTATAGCAATCAGCCCCAGCATTTT.

On this clonotype itself: This may stem from a read error, because a much larger clone lies one nucleotide away. This chain connects TRBV20-1 to TRBJ1-1, with D possibly being TRBD1 (6 bases). Germline V CDR1 and CDR2: DFQATT, SNEGSKA (reference sequence). This CDR3 contains 15 residues. The V end was cut by 1 base, the J end by 5 bases, with 17 bases between. CDR3 in amino acids: CSARVPDRSGTEAFF. The CDR3 DNA reads as TGCAGTGCTAGAGTGCCCGACAGGTCAGGGACTGAAGCTTTCTTT.

This clonotype was seen many times. The chain links TRBV20-1 to TRBJ2-5; maybe TRBD1 (6 bases). Deletions cut 3 bases from V and 0 bases from J, with 14 bases between. CDR3 length: 15 amino acids. The germline gives CDR1 DFQATT, CDR2 SNEGSKA (reference sequence). In nucleotides, the CDR3 is TGCAGTGCTAGCATTCTGGGGGCCAACCAAGAGACCCAGTACTTC. Translating it yields CSASILGANQETQYF.

Comment on this clonotype: The final CDR3 position lacks the conserved phenylalanine or tryptophan, pointing to a likely read error. This chain uses TRBV10-3 with TRBJ2-5; 8 bases are shared with TRBD1. The CDR3 runs to 14 residues. V dropped 0 bases and J dropped 3; count of bases not matched to a gene: 0. The germline CDR1 and CDR2 sequences are ENHRY and SYGVKD. In DNA, the CDR3 is TGTGCCATCAGTGAGTCGACAGGGGAAGAGACCCAGTACCTC. Translation gives CAISESTGEETQYL.

Ten or more counts support this clonotype. The chain employs TRBV10-3 and TRBJ2-3; 8 positions agree with TRBD1. After removal of 0 bases from V and 5 bases from J, the junction contained 7 bases not matched to a gene. Per the germline V gene, CDR1 is ENHRY and CDR2 is SYGVKD. The CDR3 is made up of 16 amino acids. The CDR3, as DNA: TGTGCCATCAGTGAGTCGCAGCAGGGGGCGAAAGATACGCAGTATTTT. Translation: CAISESQQGAKDTQYF.

This clonotype was observed many times. The rearrangement uses TRBV18 and TRBJ2-1; possible D gene TRBD1, 5 bases. With 3 bases removed from V and 4 bases from J, the gap between germline ends came to 16 bases. The CDR3 spans 16 residues. Germline V gene lookup returns CDR1 KGHSH and CDR2 LQKENI. CDR3 sequence: CASSPQPTVQYNEQFF. Here the CDR3 DNA reads TGTGCCAGCTCACCCCAACCGACAGTACAATACAATGAGCAGTTCTTC.

The sample holds many counts of this clonotype. This chain links TRBV28 with TRBJ2-7; D assignment may be TRBD1 or TRBD2 (5 bases each). Germline-derived CDR1 and CDR2 are MDHEN and SYDVKM. The CDR3 loop spans 14 amino acids. V was cut by 9 bases and J by 1 base, with 16 bases left in between. The CDR3 loop is CASRGTTYSYEQYF. The CDR3 bases are TGTGCCAGTAGAGGGACGACCTATTCCTACGAGCAGTACTTC.

The chain recombines TRBV6-9 with TRBJ2-2, with D maybe TRBD1 (6 bases). There are 22 residues in the CDR3. Deletions cut 4 bases from V and 5 bases from J, with 35 bases between. Germline V gene data show CDR1 as MNHGY and CDR2 as SVAAGI. The CDR3 DNA sequence: TGTGCCAGCAGTTTGGAACCGACAGGACCCTACGAGCGGTGGGAAAGGACCGGGGAGCTGTTTTTT. Translation: CASSLEPTGPYERWERTGELFF.

This clonotype was observed a few times. This sequence may be a read error, since a much larger clone differs from it by one base. The CDR3 does not end in the conserved phenylalanine or tryptophan, so this is likely a read error. The chain carries TRBV7-9 and TRBJ1-1, with D hard to call. Trimming pared 2 bases from V and 6 bases from J, leaving 10 bases between. The CDR3 sequence is 13 residues long. Germline V CDR1 and CDR2: SEHNR, FQNEAQ (reference sequence). This chain's CDR3 is CASSLYSQPEAFL. CDR3 DNA: TGTGCCAGCAGCTTATATTCACAGCCTGAAGCTTTCCTT.

This clonotype was seen many times. The V and J genes are TRBV2 and TRBJ2-3, with TRBD2 matching 9 bases. V gave up 1 base and J gave up 2 bases; unmatched junction bases: 4. Germline V CDR1 and CDR2: SNHLY, FYNNEI. The CDR3 is 16 residues long. The CDR3 region is CASSEVAGGFTDTQYF. In DNA, the CDR3 is TGTGCCAGCAGTGAAGTGGCGGGGGGGTTCACAGATACGCAGTATTTT.

In its sample, this clonotype was seen many times. This chain links TRBV6-1 with TRBJ2-7; D might be TRBD2 (6 bases). The CDR3 extends over 16 amino acids. V lost 5 bases and J lost 5, with 22 bases in between. Germline V gene data show CDR1 as MNHNS and CDR2 as SASEGT. CDR3 region: CASSYSSVGLRNEQYF. The DNA for the CDR3 is TGTGCCAGCAGTTACAGTTCCGTGGGACTTAGGAACGAGCAGTACTTC.